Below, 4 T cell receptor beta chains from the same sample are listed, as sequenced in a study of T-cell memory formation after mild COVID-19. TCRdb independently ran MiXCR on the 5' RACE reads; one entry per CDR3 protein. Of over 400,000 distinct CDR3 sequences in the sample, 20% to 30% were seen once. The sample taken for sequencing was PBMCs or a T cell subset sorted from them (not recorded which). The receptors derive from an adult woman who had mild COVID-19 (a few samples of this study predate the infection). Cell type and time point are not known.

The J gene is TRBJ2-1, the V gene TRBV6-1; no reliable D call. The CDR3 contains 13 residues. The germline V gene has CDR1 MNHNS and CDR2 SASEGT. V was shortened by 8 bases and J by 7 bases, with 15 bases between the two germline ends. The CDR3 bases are TGTGCCAGCCCCCGAGCAGCAGATAATGAGCAGTTCTTC. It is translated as CASPRAADNEQFF.

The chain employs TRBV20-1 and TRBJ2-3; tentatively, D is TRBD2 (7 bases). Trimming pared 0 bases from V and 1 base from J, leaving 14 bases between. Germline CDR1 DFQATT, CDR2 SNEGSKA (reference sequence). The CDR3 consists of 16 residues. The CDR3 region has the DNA TGCAGTGCTAGAGATCTCGGGGGGCCGGGCACAGATACGCAGTATTTT. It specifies CSARDLGGPGTDTQYF.

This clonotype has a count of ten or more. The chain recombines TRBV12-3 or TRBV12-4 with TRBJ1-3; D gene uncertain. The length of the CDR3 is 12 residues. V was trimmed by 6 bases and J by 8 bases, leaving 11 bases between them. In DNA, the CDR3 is TGTGCCAGCAGCCCTGGACTAGACACCATATATTTT. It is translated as CASSPGLDTIYF.

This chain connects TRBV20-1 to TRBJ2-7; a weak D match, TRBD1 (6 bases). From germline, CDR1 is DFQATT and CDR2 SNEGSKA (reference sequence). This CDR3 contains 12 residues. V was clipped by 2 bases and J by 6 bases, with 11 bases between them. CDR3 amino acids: CSARLQGSEQYF. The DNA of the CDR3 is TGCAGTGCTAGACTTCAGGGGAGCGAGCAGTACTTC.